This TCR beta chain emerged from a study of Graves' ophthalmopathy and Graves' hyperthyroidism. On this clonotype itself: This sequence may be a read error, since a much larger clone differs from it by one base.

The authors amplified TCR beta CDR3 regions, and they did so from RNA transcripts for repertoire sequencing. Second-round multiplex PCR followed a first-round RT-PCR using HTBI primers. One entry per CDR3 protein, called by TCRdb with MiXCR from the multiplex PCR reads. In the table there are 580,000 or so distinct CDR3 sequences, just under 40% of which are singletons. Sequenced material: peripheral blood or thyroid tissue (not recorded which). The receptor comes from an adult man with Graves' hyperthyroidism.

The CDR3 bases are TGTGCCAGCAGTCACTTTTCGTCAGGGAGGGACAACTATGGCTACACCTTC. Translation: CASSHFSSGRDNYGYTF. The rearrangement links TRBV10-3 to TRBJ1-2; a weak D match, TRBD1 (5 bases). The CDR3 covers 17 residues. CDR1 is ENHRY and CDR2 is SYGVKD in the germline V gene.